The clone carrying this T cell receptor beta chain appeared once. Study processing details: Reference gene primer amplification gave nucleated cell count estimates. Clones were sequenced by immunoSEQ multiplex PCR, and TCRdb holds only the in-frame ones, with some missing. That table is the source of V, J and clone size, and D and trimming were worked out from the DNA. The table includes fewer than 120,000 clones, approximately 90% detected once. The V gene's germline CDR1 is SEHNR and CDR2 FQNEAQ (reference sequence). The CDR3 is made up of 14 amino acids. V shed 10 bases and J 5 bases; nucleotides not matched to a gene: 11. This record belongs to a study of blood T cell repertoires in COVID-19. The wider study: T cells, B-cell-depleted T cells, or PBMCs supplied cDNA or gDNA.

Sample: peripheral blood. This chain connects TRBV7-9 to TRBJ2-3, with TRBD2 matching 8 bases. The sequence was obtained from a woman between 45 and 65 years old with acute or convalescent COVID-19. The CDR3: CAKRGAGVEDTQYF. The CDR3 region has the DNA TGTGCCAAGAGGGGAGCGGGAGTGGAAGATACGCAGTATTTT. The full variable domain, completed using reference TRBV7-9 and TRBJ2-3, is DTGVSQNPRHKITKRGQNVTFRCDPISEHNRLYWYRQTLGQGPEFLTYFQNEAQLEKSRLLSDRFSAERPKGSFSTLEIQRTEQGDSAMYLCAKRGAGVEDTQYFGPGTRLTVL.